These 17 T cell receptor beta chains originate from one sample sequenced in a study of identical twins. TCRdb reprocessed the 5' RACE reads via MiXCR and lists one record per CDR3 protein. The sample lists about 660,000 distinct CDR3 sequences, more than 6.5% occurring once. A further study also used this sample, focusing on yellow fever vaccine responses in identical twins.

Sequenced sample: PBMCs. The receptors come from a woman between 18 and 29 years old in good health.

The sample holds many counts of this clonotype. The chain uses TRBV9 and TRBJ2-5; no definite D call. Per germline, CDR1 SGDLS and CDR2 YYNGEE. The germline V and J ends were trimmed by 3 bases and 1 base, with 1 base remaining between them. The length of the CDR3 is 11 residues. CDR3 residues: CASSGQETQYF. Written as DNA, the CDR3 is TGTGCCAGCAGCGGCCAAGAGACCCAGTACTTC.

This clonotype has a handful of counts. The V and J genes are TRBV28 and TRBJ2-3, with D perhaps matching TRBD1 (5 bases). This CDR3 contains 15 residues. V was cut by 2 bases and J by 4 bases, with 13 bases left in between. Germline V gene data show CDR1 as MDHEN and CDR2 as SYDVKM. The CDR3 loop is CASSLARAGADTQYF. The CDR3 region has the DNA TGTGCCAGCAGTTTAGCCAGGGCTGGTGCAGATACGCAGTATTTT.

The chain joins TRBV15 to TRBJ2-7, with 8 bases that match TRBD1. The CDR3 loop spans 15 amino acids. The V segment lost 3 bases and the J segment 3 bases; nucleotides outside the gene matches: 7. CDR1 and CDR2 from the germline V gene are LNHNV and YYDKDF (reference sequence). The CDR3 protein is CATSSPGTGRYEQYF. The CDR3 region has the DNA TGTGCCACCAGCAGCCCCGGGACAGGACGCTACGAGCAGTACTTC.

This clonotype has a count of ten or more. The V gene is TRBV7-3, the J gene TRBJ2-2, with D unresolved. The CDR3 is 13 residues long. Germline values: CDR1 SGHTA, CDR2 FQGTGA. Deletions cut 5 bases from V and 5 bases from J, with 9 bases between. The CDR3 region has the DNA TGTGCCAGCAGCCTGATAGTAACCGGGGAGCTGTTTTTT. As protein: CASSLIVTGELFF.

The chain couples TRBV9 to TRBJ2-3; D call uncertain. The CDR3 is 15 amino acids. Trimming took 0 bases from V and 5 from J, leaving 13 bases between them. CDR1 is SGDLS, CDR2 YYNGEE, per germline. CDR3 sequence reads: CASSVDSGVVDTQYF. The CDR3 nucleotides read TGTGCCAGCAGCGTAGACAGTGGGGTGGTAGATACGCAGTATTTT.

V gene TRBV12-3 or TRBV12-4 combines with J gene TRBJ2-7; no reliable D call. Deletions cut 0 bases from V and 0 bases from J, with 12 bases between. The CDR3 runs to 16 residues. The CDR3 sequence is CASSLALSDSSYEQYF. In DNA form, the CDR3 reads TGTGCCAGCAGTTTAGCGCTTTCAGATAGCTCCTACGAGCAGTACTTC.

V is TRBV6-5 and J is TRBJ1-4; 7 bases fit TRBD1. V shed 2 bases and J 7 bases; nucleotides not matched to a gene: 1. This CDR3 spans 13 amino acids. From germline, CDR1 is MNHEY and CDR2 SVGAGI. In DNA form, the CDR3 reads TGTGCCAGCAGTTACCAGGGGGGTGAAAAACTGTTTTTT. Protein product: CASSYQGGEKLFF.

The chain joins TRBV20-1 to TRBJ2-2, with TRBD1 matching over 7 bases. This CDR3 spans 14 amino acids. The germline V gene encodes CDR1 DFQATT and CDR2 SNEGSKA (reference sequence). J lost 3 bases, V lost 5 bases, and 6 bases had no gene match. The CDR3, as DNA: TGCAGTGCTGGACGACAGGGAGACACCGGGGAGCTGTTTTTT. It specifies CSAGRQGDTGELFF.

This clonotype came up a few times. The genes are TRBV5-1 and TRBJ2-3; the D is unclear. V lost 4 bases to trimming and J lost 2 bases, with 14 bases between them. The CDR3 is 15 residues long. CDR1 is SGHRS and CDR2 is YFSETQ in the germline V gene. The CDR3 reads CASSPGELLTDTQYF. The CDR3 nucleotides read TGCGCCAGCAGCCCTGGGGAACTCCTCACAGATACGCAGTATTTT.

This clonotype was recorded many times. This sequence joins TRBV5-1 and TRBJ2-3; D could derive from TRBD1 or TRBD2 (5 bases each). V was cut by 0 bases and J by 2 bases, with 19 bases left in between. The V gene's germline CDR1 is SGHRS and CDR2 YFSETQ. This CDR3 contains 18 residues. CDR3 sequence reads: CASSLVALGTEPTDTQYF. CDR3 coding DNA: TGCGCCAGCAGCTTGGTCGCCCTAGGGACGGAGCCCACAGATACGCAGTATTTT. The whole variable domain, filled in from reference TRBV5-1 and TRBJ2-3, reads KAGVTQTPRYLIKTRGQQVTLSCSPISGHRSVSWYQQTPGQGLQFLFEYFSETQRNKGNFPGRFSGRQFSNSRSEMNVSTLELGDSALYLCASSLVALGTEPTDTQYFGPGTRLTVL.

This clonotype has a handful of counts. The chain employs TRBV5-6 and TRBJ2-2; D gene uncertain. The CDR3 runs 13 residues. The V gene's germline CDR1 is SGHDT and CDR2 YYEEEE. The V end was cut by 1 base, the J end by 3 bases, with 4 bases between. CDR3 coding DNA: TGTGCCAGCAGCTTGTGGGACACCGGGGAGCTGTTTTTT. Encoded protein: CASSLWDTGELFF. The full variable domain, rest sourced from reference TRBV5-6 and TRBJ2-2, is DAGVTQSPTHLIKTRGQQVTLRCSPKSGHDTVSWYQQALGQGPQFIFQYYEEEERQRGNFPDRFSGHQFPNYSSELNVNALLLGDSALYLCASSLWDTGELFFGEGSRLTVL.

Many counts were recorded for this clonotype. This rearrangement joins TRBV29-1 to TRBJ1-1; 8 bases are a match to TRBD1. J lost 5 bases, V lost 6 bases, and 8 bases had no gene match. Per germline, CDR1 SQVTM and CDR2 ANQGSEA. The CDR3 totals 13 residues. The CDR3 protein is CSVPNRGRTEAFF. The CDR3 bases are TGCAGCGTCCCCAACAGGGGGAGGACTGAAGCTTTCTTT.

This clonotype was seen a few times. The chain combines TRBV15 with TRBJ2-1; D is unclear. CDR1 and CDR2 from the germline V gene are LNHNV and YYDKDF (reference sequence). V lost 3 bases and J lost 4, with 7 bases in between. This CDR3 is 13 amino acids long. The chain's CDR3 is CATSSAGYNEQFF. CDR3 nucleotides: TGTGCCACCAGCAGCGCTGGGTACAATGAGCAGTTCTTC.

The gene calls are TRBV10-3 and TRBJ2-3; 8 bases map to TRBD2. The V segment lost 7 bases and the J segment 0 bases; nucleotides outside the gene matches: 3. Looked up from germline, CDR1 is ENHRY and CDR2 is SYGVKD. This CDR3 has 14 amino acids. CDR3 bases: TGTGCCATCAAGCCTAGCGGGAGCACAGATACGCAGTATTTT. It codes for CAIKPSGSTDTQYF.

A few counts support this clonotype. This chain links TRBV10-1 with TRBJ2-1; 7 nucleotides agree with TRBD2. The CDR3 sequence is 15 residues long. Germline trimming cut 4 bases from V and 5 bases from J; bases unmatched to any gene: 8. Germline-derived CDR1 and CDR2 are WNHNN and SYGVQD (reference sequence). The CDR3 DNA reads as TGCGCCAGCAGTGCGGGCGGGAGTGGGAACAATGAGCAGTTCTTC. Translation: CASSAGGSGNNEQFF.

The chain links TRBV27 to TRBJ2-1, with 11 bases matching TRBD1. This CDR3 comprises 17 residues. Per the germline V gene, CDR1 is MNHEY and CDR2 is SMNVEV (reference sequence). V was pared by 5 bases and J by 0 bases, with 6 bases of the junction left unmatched. CDR3 region: CASSGRDRGYSYNEQFF. Written as DNA, the CDR3 is TGTGCCAGCAGTGGACGGGACAGGGGGTACTCCTACAATGAGCAGTTCTTC.

The genes are TRBV19 and TRBJ2-7; D is undetermined. Germline lookup yields CDR1 LNHDA and CDR2 SQIVND (reference sequence). V was shortened by 5 bases and J by 0 bases, with 8 bases between the two germline ends. The CDR3 loop spans 13 amino acids. CDR3: CASSVQVSYEQYF. The CDR3, as DNA: TGTGCCAGTAGTGTACAAGTCTCCTACGAGCAGTACTTC. The full variable domain, with the rest looked up from reference TRBV19 and TRBJ2-7, is DGGITQSPKYLFRKEGQNVTLSCEQNLNHDAMYWYRQDPGQGLRLIYYSQIVNDFQKGDIAEGYSVSREKKESFPLTVTSAQKNPTAFYLCASSVQVSYEQYFGPGTRLTVT.